The T cell receptor beta chain under discussion was sequenced for a study of cytomegalovirus exposure and HLA in healthy donors. General observations from the study: CMV antigen specificity was confirmed in vitro for a few CMV-associated chains. Researchers counted around 160 TCR beta chains as cytomegalovirus-associated.

Germline V gene data show CDR1 as SGHTA and CDR2 as FQGNSA. V lost 5 bases to trimming and J lost 9 bases, with 11 bases between them. The CDR3 has 12 residues. A multiplex PCR was run with 60 Vbeta primers and 13 Jbeta primers. TCRdb's table, derived via immunoSEQ multiplex PCR, lists solely in-frame clones and lacks some. The sample holds around 130,000 clones, over 70% seen once. The table lists this clone with a count of one. The antigen remains unidentified. Sequencing used PBMCs. The sequence came from a woman aged 40-49 years in good health and CMV-seronegative. The J gene is TRBJ2-1, the V gene TRBV7-2, with TRBD2 as a possible D gene (5 bases). The chain's CDR3 is CASSGFAGEQFF. Written as DNA, the CDR3 is TGTGCCAGCAGCGGGTTCGCGGGTGAGCAGTTCTTC.